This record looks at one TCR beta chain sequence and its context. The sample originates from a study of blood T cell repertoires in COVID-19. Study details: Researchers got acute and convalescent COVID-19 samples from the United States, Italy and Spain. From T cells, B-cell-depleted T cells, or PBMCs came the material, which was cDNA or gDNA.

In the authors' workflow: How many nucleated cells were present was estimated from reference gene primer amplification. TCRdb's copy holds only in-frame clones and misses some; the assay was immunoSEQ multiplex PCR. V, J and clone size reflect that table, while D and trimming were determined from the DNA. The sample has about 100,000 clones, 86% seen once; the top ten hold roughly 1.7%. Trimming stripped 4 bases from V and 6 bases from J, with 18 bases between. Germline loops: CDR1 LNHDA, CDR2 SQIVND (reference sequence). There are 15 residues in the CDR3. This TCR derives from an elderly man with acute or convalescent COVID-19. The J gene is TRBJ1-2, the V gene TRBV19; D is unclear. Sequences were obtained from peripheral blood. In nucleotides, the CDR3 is TGTGCCAGTAGTACCCCTCTCGGATGGAGGGATGGCTACACCTTC. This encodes CASSTPLGWRDGYTF.